This TCR beta chain appears in the sequencing data of a study of control samples from healthy donors and cancer patients. The length of the CDR3 is 16 residues. The germline gives CDR1 SGHAT, CDR2 FQNNGV. V lost 5 bases and J lost 0, with 11 bases in between. Data came from immunoSEQ multiplex PCR; TCRdb stores just in-frame clones and leaves some out. The table has approximately 150,000 clones, 75% to 95% seen once. The sequenced sample was blood. The origin of this receptor is a man in his thirties or forties in good health. The chain couples TRBV11-2 to TRBJ1-6, with D unresolved. In DNA form, the CDR3 reads TGTGCCAGCAGCCGAAAGACGAGCTCCTATAATTCACCCCTCCACTTT. It is translated as CASSRKTSSYNSPLHF.